Presented here are 10 T cell receptor beta chains from one specimen sequenced in a study of blood T cell repertoires in COVID-19. Repertoires were generated with immunoSEQ multiplex PCR, while TCRdb's copy carries only in-frame clones and drops some. The sample records approximately 70,000 clones, over 70% being singletons. The source material was peripheral blood. The receptors were sampled from a man in his 70s who had recovered from COVID-19.

The chain couples TRBV30 to TRBJ1-4, with D uncertain. Germline V gene data show CDR1 as GTSNPN and CDR2 as SVGIG (reference sequence). The CDR3 extends over 13 amino acids. V was pared by 0 bases and J by 6 bases, with 8 bases between. CDR3 nucleotide sequence: TGTGCCTGGAGTGTTTCGGGTCATGAAAAACTGTTTTTT. Its protein product is CAWSVSGHEKLFF.

The rearrangement joins TRBV5-4 to TRBJ1-6; 7 bases fit TRBD1. The V and J ends lost 4 bases and 5 bases, in that order; junction bases with no gene match: 9. The CDR3 has 16 residues. Germline CDR1 SGHNT, CDR2 YYREEE (reference sequence). The CDR3: CASSPSTGQNNSPLHF. CDR3 nucleotides: TGTGCCAGCAGCCCGTCGACAGGGCAAAATAATTCACCCCTCCACTTT.

This rearrangement joins TRBV9 to TRBJ2-1, with 11 bases matching TRBD2. Trimming removed 0 bases from V and 4 bases from J; junction bases left unmatched: 6. The CDR3 runs 17 residues. Per the germline V gene, CDR1 is SGDLS and CDR2 is YYNGEE. CDR3 region: CASSVVGSGRGYNEQFF. CDR3 nucleotides: TGTGCCAGCAGCGTAGTCGGTAGCGGGAGGGGTTACAATGAGCAGTTCTTC.

The CDR3 sequence: CASSLPGNEQFF. The CDR3 DNA reads TGTGCCAGCAGCTTACCGGGCAATGAGCAGTTCTTC. This chain joins TRBV11-3 and TRBJ2-1; the D is unclear. The CDR3 is 12 residues long. Trimming stripped 2 bases from V and 6 bases from J, with 5 bases between. Germline-derived CDR1 and CDR2 are SGHNT and YENEEA.

The chain combines TRBV9 with TRBJ1-6, with TRBD1 identical over 7 bases. The CDR3 length is 13 residues. V shed 3 bases and J 8 bases; nucleotides not matched to a gene: 2. CDR1 and CDR2 from the germline V gene are SGDLS and YYNGEE. The DNA of the CDR3 is TGTGCCAGCAGCGCTACAGGGGATTCACCCCTCCACTTT. Its protein is CASSATGDSPLHF.

The chain joins TRBV15 to TRBJ1-4; D is perhaps TRBD1 (6 bases). The germline V gene encodes CDR1 LNHNV and CDR2 YYDKDF (reference sequence). The CDR3 covers 15 residues. V was clipped by 2 bases and J by 7 bases, with 14 bases between them. The CDR3 sequence: CATSRRTAAGEKLFF. CDR3 nucleotides: TGTGCCACCAGCAGAAGGACAGCGGCGGGTGAAAAACTGTTTTTT.

CDR3 residues: CAISEAGTNMNTEAFF. For the CDR3, the DNA is TGTGCCATCAGTGAAGCCGGGACAAACATGAACACTGAAGCTTTCTTT. The rearrangement uses TRBV10-3 and TRBJ1-1; tentatively, D is TRBD1 (6 bases). The CDR3 covers 16 residues. Trimming pared 3 bases from V and 0 bases from J, leaving 14 bases between. CDR1 is ENHRY, CDR2 SYGVKD, per germline.

The chain is built from TRBV19 and TRBJ2-2; 7 bases align to TRBD2. CDR1 and CDR2 from the germline V gene are LNHDA and SQIVND (reference sequence). The CDR3 is 12 amino acids. With V trimmed by 8 bases and J by 6 bases, 3 bases remained unmatched. As DNA, the CDR3 is TGTGCCAGTGGGAGGGCGCCCGGGGAGCTGTTTTTT. Protein sequence: CASGRAPGELFF.

To note about this clone: A junction end diverges from the germline sequence, so it may reflect a read error. The chain carries TRBV6-1 and TRBJ1-5; the match to TRBD1 covers 7 bases. Germline loops: CDR1 MNHNS, CDR2 SASEGT. This CDR3 is 12 amino acids long. The CDR3 protein is CASRDREQPQHF. In DNA form, the CDR3 reads TGTGCCAGCCGTGACAGGGAACAGCCCCAGCATTTT.

This CDR3 is CASSVDLRGQSPLHF. The CDR3 DNA follows: TGTGCCAGCAGCGTAGATCTCAGGGGGCAATCACCCCTCCACTTT. J is TRBJ1-6 and V is TRBV9; 8 bases map to TRBD1. The CDR3 is 15 amino acids. Germline V gene lookup returns CDR1 SGDLS and CDR2 YYNGEE. J gave up 10 bases and V 0 bases, and 6 bases lay outside the gene matches.